This TCR beta chain was sequenced during a study of shared clonotypes between healthy human individuals (dated by TCRdb to the early 2020s). General notes on the study: Three men and a couple of women, aged 18 to 49 years, made up the cohort. Per donor, three plates each were used for CD4 naive and CD4 memory, two for CD8 naive, and one for CD8 memory. To estimate repertoire size and how much clonotypes are shared between individuals, the study performed deep sequencing of blood TCR repertoires from about five healthy adults. To increase sequencing depth and limit assay-specific biases, different laboratories used diverse techniques to prepare libraries and sequence TCR repertoires. Between about 0.94 and 8.9 billion PBMCs per donor were obtained by leukapheresis.

From a lookup of the germline V gene, CDR1 and CDR2 are LGHNA and YSLEER. V was cut back by 4 bases and J by 6 bases, leaving a gap of 16 bases between them. Taken from cysteine to phenylalanine, the CDR3 has 14 residues. The kept DNA is CDR3 alone, 42 bases in frame from the first base. As concerns this clone: Its binding antigen is unknown. The record has no base qualities; no much larger clone is one base away.

Study-wide findings and limitations: Sampling was restricted to blood, and TCR repertoires in tissue are likely to differ from TCR repertoires in blood. Pairwise subsampling led to the expectation that sequencing depth would affect the degree of clonotype sharing among donors. Incomplete sequencing was indicated by rarefaction of sorted-subset datasets, despite the large sequencing depth. About 4.5% of naive CD4, 3% to 3.5% of naive CD8, 2% to 2.5% of memory CD4, and approximately 0.39% of memory CD8 clonotypes were shared across a few donors. Because the study included a small number of donors, the genetic and exposure-history diversity represented was limited. Larger estimated clonotype richness was generally found for naive subsets than for memory subsets. Higher generation probabilities were observed for clonotypes shared by all four sorted-subset donors than for non-shared clonotypes.

Healthy HIV-negative adults with no recently reported acute infections or vaccinations were included as donors. All donors were Caucasian adults living in Nashville, Tennessee, USA. Magnetic negative selection was used to enrich CD4+ T cells, after which naive cells were positively selected on CD45RA and the negative fraction became the memory subset. Blood was obtained by leukapheresis, after which PBMCs were separated by Ficoll-Histopaque density gradient centrifugation and cryopreserved in liquid nitrogen vapor phase. Analytical flow cytometry was used to check the purity and quantity of each magnetically sorted T cell population. Genomic DNA was isolated from each sorted fraction and quantified by UV absorbance on a Nanodrop 2000c. Using the deep immunoSEQ assay, multiplex PCR amplified TCR CDR3 regions from genomic DNA. For each cell subset, the extracted genomic DNA was distributed evenly across all wells of several immunoSEQ 96-well plates, and each plate served as one replicate. For sorted subsets, roughly 200 ng genomic DNA, equal to about 30,000 T cell genomes, was loaded into each replicate PCR. The purified libraries were quantified using a Qubit 3.0 fluorometer, sized with a Bioanalyzer 2100, and then quantified again using the KAPA Library Quantification kit. Every immunoSEQ 96-well plate was sequenced on a dedicated single-read 150-cycle Illumina NextSeq 550 flow cell. Per the authors' processing: Because the immunoSEQ output included only junctional sequences and no quality scores, the filtering could not be the same as the filtering used for full-length reads. To assign V/J genes and CDR3, sequences were annotated against IMGT germline references using PyIR, a Python wrapper for IgBLAST v1.9. Reads were filtered out if the reads had weak V/J assignments (E-value above 1e-6), no CDR3, stop codons, out-of-frame junctions, or ambiguous translated residues. A V3J clonotype was defined by an identical inferred V gene, J gene, and CDR3 amino acid sequence. Percentage overlap between repertoires was computed as shared unique clonotypes divided by the size of the smaller repertoire. RTK rarefaction, the Chao1 estimator, and Recon v2.1 estimates of unobserved clonotypes were used to assess repertoire richness. Generation probabilities were computed with OLGA for all TCRbeta clonotypes obtained by the gDNA method from a handful of donors. Here the immuneACCESS table is served through TCRdb, limited to in-frame sequences with V and J called. Missing clones are a known gap in these copies; in checked studies unresolved V genes cover under half, and the rest lacks a known reason. Clone size and V and J calls were adopted from that table, with D and trimming inferred from the DNA. For this sample there are some 1 million clones; under 80% appear just once. Approximately 1.5% of the sample is held by the ten biggest clonotypes.

This clonotype was obtained from a man younger than 30 in good health. The rearranged segments are TRBV4-3 and TRBJ2-7; the D gene could be TRBD1 or TRBD2, each one agreeing over 5 bases. The sequenced sample consisted of memory CD4+ T cells sorted from blood. This sample's cell subset or site label indicates: CD45RA-negative fraction. For the CDR3, the sequence is CASSPGTRLVEQYF. DNA sequence: TGCGCCAGCAGCCCAGGGACCCGCCTAGTCGAGCAGTACTTC.